This T cell receptor (beta chain) originates from a study of OX40 agonist ivuxolimab in advanced cancers. Overall study context: Participants could have had prior anti-PD-1, anti-PD-L1 or anti-CTLA-4 therapy, and about 37% had some.

Overall study results and limits: CD8+ T cells (on average) carried more expanded clones than CD4+ T cells.

Exclusion of a patient followed from autoimmune disease history or systemic immunosuppression. The protocol was immunoSEQ multiplex PCR, while the TCRdb copy is restricted to in-frame clones and leaves out a portion. The sample contains fewer than 85,000 clones, 70% to 85% of which appear only once. A remark on this clone: The antigen is undetermined.

CDR3 length equals 14 residues. V dropped 4 bases and J dropped 4; count of bases not matched to a gene: 8. CDR1 and CDR2 (germline): GTSNPN, SVGIG (reference sequence). Sequencing used CD4+ or CD8+ T cells sorted from blood, obtained in a trial of the OX40 agonist ivuxolimab. The rearrangement links TRBV30 to TRBJ1-2; 8 nucleotides agree with TRBD1. The TCR sequence derives from an adult with an advanced solid tumor such as melanoma, head and neck, liver or kidney cancer. CDR3: CAWTTGTGVYGYTF. The CDR3 coding sequence is TGTGCCTGGACCACGGGGACAGGAGTCTATGGCTACACCTTC. The whole variable domain, filled in from reference TRBV30 and TRBJ1-2, reads SQTIHQWPATLVQPVGSPLSLECTVEGTSNPNLYWYRQAAGRGLQLLFYSVGIGQISSEVPQNLSASRPQDRQFILSSKKLLLSDSGFYLCAWTTGTGVYGYTFGSGTRLTVV.